This TCR beta chain was captured by sequencing in a study of T cell repertoires in cytomegalovirus infection (dated by TCRdb to about 2019). Regarding the research as a whole: Peptide stimulations targeted recently identified HLA-C-restricted CMV epitopes, whose presentation resists viral immunomodulation, together with well-studied HLA-B-restricted epitopes. Donor HLA type was relevant to the analysis, because carriage of CMV infection together with the matching HLA type was indicated by public TCR beta signatures. Study-wide findings and limitations: Carriers of CMV infection plus the relevant HLA type were discriminated by the cumulative frequency of public TCR beta family members in the study cohort and in an independent roughly 370-donor cohort. The ex vivo response was dominated by HLA-C-restricted CMV-specific TCR beta clonotypes, which also provided the single most frequent clonotype in two of eight donors.

Sequencing took place on an Illumina HiSeq 1500. TCRdb cleaned the public reads at Q25 with fastp, built clones with MiXCR and kept in-frame beta chains. Rows matching on CDR3 protein sequence are summarized as one entry with the most common DNA and genes. In all, the sample holds about 310,000 distinct CDR3 sequences, and around a quarter of those were seen once. Clones ranked in the top ten supply 13% of the sample. As for this clonotype: Its antigen remains unidentified. No base qualities exist here, and no much larger clone lies one base off it.

Its CDR3 holds 16 amino acids, cysteine through phenylalanine. Just CDR3 DNA is preserved here, 48 bases in frame from base 1. From V the trimming removes 6 bases and from J it removes 0 bases, while the gene matches leave 11 bases of the junction unaccounted for. The sample's treatment or condition label, decoded: in vitro stimulation with specific CMV peptide epitopes to enrich CMV-specific T cells. This receptor chain uses TRBV12-3 or TRBV12-4 and TRBJ2-7; 7 junctional bases match TRBD2. The clonotype comes from a human donor in good health (CMV status not recorded). Some clones in this sample may be carry-over from other donors' samples. The material was cultured PBMCs, obtained from culture after CMV antigen stimulation. CDR3 loop: CASSPWAGVGSYEQYF. The sequenced DNA: TGTGCCAGCAGCCCATGGGCGGGAGTTGGCTCCTACGAGCAGTACTTC.